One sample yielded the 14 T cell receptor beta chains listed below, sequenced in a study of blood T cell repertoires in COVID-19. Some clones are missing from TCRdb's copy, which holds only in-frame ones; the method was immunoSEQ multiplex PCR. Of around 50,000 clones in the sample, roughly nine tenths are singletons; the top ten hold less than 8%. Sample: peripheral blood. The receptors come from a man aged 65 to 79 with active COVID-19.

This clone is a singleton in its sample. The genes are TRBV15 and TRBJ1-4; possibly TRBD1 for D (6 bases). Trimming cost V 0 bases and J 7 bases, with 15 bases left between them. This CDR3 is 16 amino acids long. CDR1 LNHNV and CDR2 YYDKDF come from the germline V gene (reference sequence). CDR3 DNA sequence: TGTGCCACCAGCAGAGATAGTTCAGGGGCGGGTGAAAAACTGTTTTTT. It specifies CATSRDSSGAGEKLFF.

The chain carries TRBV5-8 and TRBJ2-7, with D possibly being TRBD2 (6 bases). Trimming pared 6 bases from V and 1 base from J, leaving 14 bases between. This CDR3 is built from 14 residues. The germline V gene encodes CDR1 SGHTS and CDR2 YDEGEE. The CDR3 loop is CASNPLGGSYEQYF. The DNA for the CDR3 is TGTGCCAGCAACCCGTTGGGGGGATCCTACGAGCAGTACTTC.

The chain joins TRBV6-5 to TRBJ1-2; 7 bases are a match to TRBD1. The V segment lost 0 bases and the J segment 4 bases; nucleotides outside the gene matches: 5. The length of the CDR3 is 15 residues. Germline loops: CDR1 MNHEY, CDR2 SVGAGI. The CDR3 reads CASSYSRDSVYGYTF. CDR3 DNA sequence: TGTGCCAGCAGTTACTCGAGGGACAGCGTCTATGGCTACACCTTC.

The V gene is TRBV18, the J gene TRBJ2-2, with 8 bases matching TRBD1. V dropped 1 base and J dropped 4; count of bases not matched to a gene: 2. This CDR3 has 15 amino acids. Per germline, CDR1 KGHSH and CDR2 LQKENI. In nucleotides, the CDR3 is TGTGCCAGCTCACCACAGGGACAGGCCACCGGGGAGCTGTTTTTT. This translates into CASSPQGQATGELFF.

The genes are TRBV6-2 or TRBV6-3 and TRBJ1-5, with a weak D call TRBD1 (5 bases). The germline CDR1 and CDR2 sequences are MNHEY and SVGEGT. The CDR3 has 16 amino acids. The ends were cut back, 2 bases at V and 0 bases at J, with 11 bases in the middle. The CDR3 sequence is CASSYLRDVSNQPQHF. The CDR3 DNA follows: TGTGCCAGCAGTTACCTCAGGGATGTTAGCAATCAGCCCCAGCATTTT.

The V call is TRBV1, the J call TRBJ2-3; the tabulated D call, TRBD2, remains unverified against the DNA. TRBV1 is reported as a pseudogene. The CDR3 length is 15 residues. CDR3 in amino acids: CTSSPRAGRCDTQYF. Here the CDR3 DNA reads TGCACCAGCAGCCCCCGAGCGGGGAGGTGCGATACGCAGTATTTT.

CDR3: CAWSVLPPGQGTSADTQYF. CDR3 in DNA: TGTGCCTGGAGTGTACTCCCCCCGGGACAGGGGACCTCGGCAGATACGCAGTATTTT. The chain carries TRBV30 and TRBJ2-3; 10 positions agree with TRBD1. In germline, CDR1 is GTSNPN, CDR2 SVGIG (reference sequence). V dropped 0 bases and J dropped 4; count of bases not matched to a gene: 16. This CDR3 is 19 amino acids long.

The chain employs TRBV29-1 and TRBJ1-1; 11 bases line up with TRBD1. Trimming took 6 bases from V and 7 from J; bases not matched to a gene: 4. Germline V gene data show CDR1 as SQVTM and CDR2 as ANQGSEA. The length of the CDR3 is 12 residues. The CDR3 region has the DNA TGCAGCGTCGGACAGGGGGCAAATGAAGCTTTCTTT. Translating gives CSVGQGANEAFF.

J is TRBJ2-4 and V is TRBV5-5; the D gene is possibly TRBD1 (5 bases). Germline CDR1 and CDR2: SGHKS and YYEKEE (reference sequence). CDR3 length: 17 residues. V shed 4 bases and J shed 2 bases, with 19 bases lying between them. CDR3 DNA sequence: TGTGCCAGCAGCACCAGGGATACCTCCCTATCCAAAAACATTCAGTACTTC. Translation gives CASSTRDTSLSKNIQYF.

Here the CDR3 DNA reads TGTGCCAGCAGCCGAGACATCTCCTACGAGCAGTACTTC. Translation gives CASSRDISYEQYF. The chain combines TRBV5-6 with TRBJ2-7; the D is unclear. Trimming stripped 4 bases from V and 0 bases from J, with 8 bases between. The CDR3 is made up of 13 amino acids. Germline CDR1 and CDR2: SGHDT and YYEEEE.

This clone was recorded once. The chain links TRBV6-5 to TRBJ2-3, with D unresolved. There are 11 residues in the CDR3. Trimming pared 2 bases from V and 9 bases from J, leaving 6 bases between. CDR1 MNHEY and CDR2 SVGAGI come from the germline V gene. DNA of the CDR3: TGTGCCAGCAGTTACGGCACGACGCAGTATTTT. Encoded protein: CASSYGTTQYF.

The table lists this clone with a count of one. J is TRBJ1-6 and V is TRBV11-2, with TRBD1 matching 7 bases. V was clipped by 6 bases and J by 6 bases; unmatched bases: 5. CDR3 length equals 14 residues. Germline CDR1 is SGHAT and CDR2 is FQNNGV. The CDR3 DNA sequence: TGTGCCAGCAGACTACAGGGGAGTAATTCACCCCTCCACTTT. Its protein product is CASRLQGSNSPLHF.

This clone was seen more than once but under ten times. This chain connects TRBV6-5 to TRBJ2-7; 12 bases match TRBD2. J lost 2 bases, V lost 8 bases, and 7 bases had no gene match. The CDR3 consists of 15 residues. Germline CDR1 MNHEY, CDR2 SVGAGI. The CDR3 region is CASGWTSGAAYEQYF. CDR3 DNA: TGTGCCAGCGGGTGGACTAGCGGGGCCGCCTACGAGCAGTACTTC.

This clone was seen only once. The CDR3 DNA is TGTGCTTGCCAGGGCCCCAATTCACCCCTCCACTTT. Encoded protein: CACQGPNSPLHF. This chain connects TRBV2 to TRBJ1-6; possibly TRBD1 for D (5 bases). This CDR3 is built from 12 residues. The V gene's germline CDR1 is SNHLY and CDR2 FYNNEI.